The T cell receptor (beta chain) described here comes from a study of T cells in tuberculosis. As concerns this clone: Its target is not known.

Study observations and caveats: Smaller alpha distances in active tuberculosis partly reflected shorter CDR3-alpha lengths.

Described time point: new active TB diagnosis, blood taken before or within 7 days of starting treatment. Positive smear microscopy and/or M. tuberculosis culture confirmed active disease. Method: immunoSEQ multiplex PCR; TCRdb's copy keeps in-frame clones and lacks some. The sample lists some 40,000 clones; approximately 93% were seen once. This specimen was PBMCs, taken at tuberculosis diagnosis. The TCR sequence derives from an adult with tuberculosis.

Written as DNA, the CDR3 is TGTGCCAGCAGCGGGGGACAGTTCGGGGGCTACACCTTC. It codes for CASSGGQFGGYTF. V and J are TRBV5-8 and TRBJ1-2; the match to TRBD1 covers 7 bases. The CDR3 is made up of 13 amino acids. Germline CDR1 is SGHTS and CDR2 is YDEGEE. J was trimmed by 8 bases and V by 4 bases; bases with no gene match: 8. The whole variable domain, filled in from reference TRBV5-8 and TRBJ1-2, reads EAGVTQSPTHLIKTRGQQATLRCSPISGHTSVYWYQQALGLGLQFLLWYDEGEERNRGNFPPRFSGRQFPNYSSELNVNALELEDSALYLCASSGGQFGGYTFGSGTRLTVV.